These 27 T cell receptor beta chains share one sample of origin, sequenced in a study of cytomegalovirus exposure and HLA in healthy donors. The primer mix had 60 Vbeta and 13 Jbeta primers. Clones were sequenced by immunoSEQ multiplex PCR, and TCRdb holds only the in-frame ones, with some missing. Of approximately 100,000 clones in the sample, 74% are singletons; the top ten hold approximately 2.2%. The sequencing input was PBMCs. These receptors were collected from a human donor in good health.

The table lists this clone with a few counts. The rearrangement links TRBV7-3 to TRBJ2-2; 8 bases fit TRBD1. There are 13 residues in the CDR3. The junction had 2 bases not matched to a gene; V was cut back by 5 bases and J by 6 bases. Germline V gene data show CDR1 as SGHTA and CDR2 as FQGTGA. CDR3 region: CASSVQGAGELFF. CDR3 sequence (DNA): TGTGCCAGCAGCGTACAGGGGGCCGGGGAGCTGTTTTTT.

This chain connects TRBV6-6 to TRBJ2-5, with 14 bases matching TRBD2. The junction had 5 bases not matched to a gene; V was cut back by 6 bases and J by 2 bases. Germline CDR1 MNHNY, CDR2 SVGAGI (reference sequence). This CDR3 region has 16 residues. DNA for the CDR3: TGTGCCAGCAGGACCGGGACTAGCGGGGGTCAAGAGACCCAGTACTTC. It codes for CASRTGTSGGQETQYF.

This clone was recorded only once. The chain links TRBV6-1 to TRBJ2-2, with no clear D. CDR1 and CDR2 (germline): MNHNS, SASEGT. V lost 5 bases to trimming and J lost 6 bases, with 10 bases between them. The CDR3 totals 13 residues. CDR3 DNA: TGTGCCAGCAGTAACGAAAACTCCGGGGAGCTGTTTTTT. Amino acid sequence: CASSNENSGELFF.

This chain uses TRBV5-4 with TRBJ2-7, with 9 bases lining up with TRBD2. The CDR3 has 11 residues. V dropped 4 bases and J dropped 9; count of bases not matched to a gene: 2. Germline loops: CDR1 SGHNT, CDR2 YYREEE (reference sequence). The CDR3 coding sequence is TGTGCCAGCAGCCTAGCGGGGAGGCAGTACTTC. As protein: CASSLAGRQYF.

DNA for the CDR3: TGTGCCAGCAGGCGGGACAGCTTATATGGCTACACCTTC. Translating it yields CASRRDSLYGYTF. The chain uses TRBV6-5 and TRBJ1-2, with 7 positions matching TRBD1. The CDR3 extends over 13 amino acids. V shed 6 bases, J shed 5 bases, and the junction held 6 bases outside the gene matches. In germline, CDR1 is MNHEY, CDR2 SVGAGI.

This chain connects TRBV4-3 to TRBJ2-3, with 7 positions matching TRBD1. This CDR3 is built from 16 residues. Germline V lookup: CDR1 LGHNA, CDR2 YSLEER. V gave up 4 bases and J gave up 1 base; unmatched junction bases: 8. The CDR3 bases are TGCGCCAGCAGCCCTAAGACAGGGTCTGGCACAGATACGCAGTATTTT. Translated, it gives CASSPKTGSGTDTQYF.

The genes are TRBV5-1 and TRBJ2-3; TRBD2 matches 12 bases. The CDR3 consists of 15 residues. J lost 4 bases, V lost 7 bases, and 7 bases had no gene match. CDR1 and CDR2 (germline): SGHRS, YFSETQ. CDR3 sequence: CASQPSGGAADTQYF. DNA for the CDR3: TGCGCCAGCCAACCTAGCGGGGGGGCGGCAGATACGCAGTATTTT. The full variable domain, rest sourced from reference TRBV5-1 and TRBJ2-3, is KAGVTQTPRYLIKTRGQQVTLSCSPISGHRSVSWYQQTPGQGLQFLFEYFSETQRNKGNFPGRFSGRQFSNSRSEMNVSTLELGDSALYLCASQPSGGAADTQYFGPGTRLTVL.

This clone has a handful of counts. The chain uses TRBV30 and TRBJ1-5; TRBD1 might be the D (5 bases). The CDR3 covers 14 residues. With 0 bases removed from V and 6 bases from J, the gap between germline ends came to 12 bases. Germline CDR1 GTSNPN, CDR2 SVGIG (reference sequence). The CDR3 reads CAWSVGRRGQPQHF. The CDR3 DNA reads as TGTGCCTGGAGTGTAGGCCGGAGGGGTCAGCCCCAGCATTTT.

The chain joins TRBV9 to TRBJ1-4, with unresolved D. The germline V and J ends were trimmed by 0 bases and 5 bases, with 8 bases remaining between them. Per germline, CDR1 SGDLS and CDR2 YYNGEE. There are 14 residues in the CDR3. The CDR3 DNA reads TGTGCCAGCAGCGTAGCGGGGTCAAATGAAAAACTGTTTTTT. The encoded protein is CASSVAGSNEKLFF.

The chain links TRBV28 to TRBJ2-1; a possible D gene is TRBD1 (5 bases). This CDR3 comprises 14 residues. CDR1 and CDR2 from the germline V gene are MDHEN and SYDVKM. V lost 5 bases to trimming and J lost 4 bases, with 12 bases between them. CDR3 bases: TGTGCCAGCAGTCTCCTGACAGCTTACAATGAGCAGTTCTTC. Translated: CASSLLTAYNEQFF.

This chain connects TRBV28 to TRBJ2-7; 10 nucleotides agree with TRBD2. J gave up 1 base and V 3 bases, and 9 bases lay outside the gene matches. The CDR3 loop spans 17 amino acids. Germline CDR1 and CDR2: MDHEN and SYDVKM. The CDR3: CASSFQAGGPKSYEQYF. The CDR3 DNA reads as TGTGCCAGCAGTTTTCAAGCGGGGGGGCCCAAGTCCTACGAGCAGTACTTC.

The rearrangement joins TRBV5-1 to TRBJ2-1, with a possible D match to TRBD2 (6 bases). V was pared by 0 bases and J by 1 base, with 11 bases between. The CDR3 loop spans 16 amino acids. Germline CDR1 reads SGHRS; CDR2 reads YFSETQ. CDR3 coding DNA: TGCGCCAGCAGCTTGGTAACAGGACTATCCTACAATGAGCAGTTCTTC. Translation gives CASSLVTGLSYNEQFF. The entire variable domain, with the rest obtained from reference TRBV5-1 and TRBJ2-1, is as follows: KAGVTQTPRYLIKTRGQQVTLSCSPISGHRSVSWYQQTPGQGLQFLFEYFSETQRNKGNFPGRFSGRQFSNSRSEMNVSTLELGDSALYLCASSLVTGLSYNEQFFGPGTRLTVL.

V usage is TRBV5-1 and J usage is TRBJ2-5; D not resolved. The germline gives CDR1 SGHRS, CDR2 YFSETQ. The V end was cut by 0 bases, the J end by 5 bases, with 11 bases between. The CDR3 consists of 14 residues. CDR3 DNA sequence: TGCGCCAGCAGCTTGGTCTCCAGTACGGAGACCCAGTACTTC. This encodes CASSLVSSTETQYF.

The chain links TRBV10-3 to TRBJ1-6, with TRBD1 identical over 11 bases. This CDR3 is built from 18 residues. V shed 10 bases and J 11 bases; nucleotides not matched to a gene: 22. Per germline, CDR1 ENHRY and CDR2 SYGVKD. This CDR3 reads CATRPDRGRRAPGAPLHF. The DNA for the CDR3 is TGTGCCACCCGCCCGGACAGGGGGCGCCGCGCGCCTGGGGCACCCCTCCACTTT.

This clone was picked up a small number of times. The chain combines TRBV19 with TRBJ1-4; D remains unclear. The CDR3 is 15 amino acids. Per the germline V gene, CDR1 is LNHDA and CDR2 is SQIVND (reference sequence). The ends were cut back, 7 bases at V and 0 bases at J, with 12 bases in the middle. The CDR3 nucleotides are TGTGCCAGTATGGATGACAAGACAACTAATGAAAAACTGTTTTTT. It specifies CASMDDKTTNEKLFF.

The V call is TRBV28, the J call TRBJ1-5; D perhaps matches TRBD1 (5 bases). Germline values: CDR1 MDHEN, CDR2 SYDVKM. This CDR3 has 16 amino acids. Trimming pared 3 bases from V and 0 bases from J, leaving 12 bases between. CDR3 protein: CASSLGQPYSNQPQHF. The CDR3 region has the DNA TGTGCCAGCAGTTTGGGGCAGCCTTATAGCAATCAGCCCCAGCATTTT. Combining the CDR3 with reference TRBV28 and TRBJ1-5 gives the whole variable domain DVKVTQSSRYLVKRTGEKVFLECVQDMDHENMFWYRQDPGLGLRLIYFSYDVKMKEKGDIPEGYSVSREKKERFSLILESASTNQTSMYLCASSLGQPYSNQPQHFGDGTRLSIL.

V usage is TRBV7-2 and J usage is TRBJ1-1; 9 bases fit TRBD1. V lost 5 bases, J lost 1 base, and 5 bases stayed unmatched. Germline-derived CDR1 and CDR2 are SGHTA and FQGNSA. The CDR3 loop spans 15 amino acids. The DNA of the CDR3 is TGTGCCAGCAGCCCGGGACAGGGAAGGAACACTGAAGCTTTCTTT. Translating it yields CASSPGQGRNTEAFF.

CDR3 in DNA: TGTGCCAGCAGCCCCCAGGGGGCGTACGAGCAGTACTTC. This codes for CASSPQGAYEQYF. This chain links TRBV7-8 with TRBJ2-7; 8 bases agree with TRBD1. The V gene end was trimmed by 5 bases and the J gene end by 4 bases; junction bases not matched to a gene: 4. CDR3 length equals 13 residues. Per the germline V gene, CDR1 is SGHVS and CDR2 is FQNEAQ.

V gene TRBV7-8 combines with J gene TRBJ2-7, with D perhaps TRBD2 (5 bases). This CDR3 is built from 12 residues. Between the trimmed V and J ends, which lost 2 bases and 5 bases, there was a span of 7 bases. Germline CDR1 reads SGHVS; CDR2 reads FQNEAQ. The CDR3 sequence: CASSLKGDEQYF. As DNA, the CDR3 is TGTGCCAGCAGCTTAAAGGGAGACGAGCAGTACTTC.

In its sample, this clone was seen once. This rearrangement joins TRBV7-2 to TRBJ1-2, with TRBD1 as a possible D gene (6 bases). The germline V gene encodes CDR1 SGHTA and CDR2 FQGNSA. Trimming shortened V by 7 bases and J by 5 bases, and 17 bases separated the two germline ends. The CDR3 length is 14 residues. CDR3 nucleotides: TGTGCCAGCACCGCCGGCAGGGGATTATATGGCTACACCTTC. Translating gives CASTAGRGLYGYTF.

Notes on this clone: A junction end diverges from the germline sequence, so it may reflect a read error. V and J are TRBV5-1 and TRBJ1-5; TRBD1 might be the D (6 bases). Per germline, CDR1 SGHRS and CDR2 YFSETQ. The CDR3 is 15 amino acids. The CDR3 protein is CASSLDSLSNQPQNF. The CDR3 nucleotides read TGCGCCAGCAGTTTGGACAGCTTGAGCAATCAGCCCCAGAATTTT.

The chain links TRBV2 to TRBJ2-2; perhaps TRBD2 as D (5 bases). The CDR3 spans 14 residues. V dropped 2 bases and J dropped 8 bases, with 12 bases sitting between them. Germline V gene lookup returns CDR1 SNHLY and CDR2 FYNNEI. The CDR3 DNA reads as TGTGCCAGCAGTGAACTAGCCTTAGGAGGGGAGCTGTTTTTT. Its translation: CASSELALGGELFF.

The chain carries TRBV6-5 and TRBJ1-1, with 9 bases lining up with TRBD1. In germline, CDR1 is MNHEY, CDR2 SVGAGI. The J segment lost 4 bases and the V segment lost 6 bases, leaving 6 bases of the junction unmatched. The CDR3 has 14 amino acids. CDR3: CASRDTGGRTEAFF. The DNA of the CDR3 is TGTGCCAGCAGAGACACAGGGGGCCGCACTGAAGCTTTCTTT.

J is TRBJ2-2 and V is TRBV18, with 7 bases matching TRBD1. V lost 3 bases, J lost 1 base, and 5 bases stayed unmatched. This CDR3 region has 16 residues. CDR1 and CDR2 from the germline V gene are KGHSH and LQKENI. The CDR3, as DNA: TGTGCCAGCTCACCCCCCCGGACAGGGAACACCGGGGAGCTGTTTTTT. It yields the protein CASSPPRTGNTGELFF.

The chain has TRBV29-1 and TRBJ2-5; D might be TRBD1 (6 bases). Germline CDR1 SQVTM, CDR2 ANQGSEA. The CDR3 contains 15 residues. V lost 6 bases, J lost 7 bases, and 24 bases lay in between. The chain's CDR3 is CSVKGDKFRGGTQYF. The CDR3 region has the DNA TGCAGCGTGAAGGGGGACAAGTTTCGTGGTGGGACCCAGTACTTC.

With regard to this clone: The junction and the germline gene differ at one end; a read error may be behind it. The CDR3 sequence: CASSPRRGGKGNRPQHF. For the CDR3, the DNA is TGTGCCAGCAGTCCCCGTCGGGGGGGGAAGGGCAATCGGCCCCAGCATTTT. This rearrangement joins TRBV27 to TRBJ1-5, with D perhaps matching TRBD1 (5 bases). The CDR3 has 17 amino acids. Germline CDR1 reads MNHEY; CDR2 reads SMNVEV (reference sequence).

Of note for this clone: This sample also contains other DNA sequences that code for the same CDR3. The rearrangement joins TRBV20-1 to TRBJ1-4; a weak D match, TRBD1 (5 bases). The V gene lost 6 bases and the J gene lost 8 bases, with 7 bases spanning the gap. The CDR3 consists of 10 residues. The germline V gene has CDR1 DFQATT and CDR2 SNEGSKA (reference sequence). Here the CDR3 reads CSARGEKLFF. DNA of the CDR3: TGCAGTGCAAGGGGAGAAAAACTGTTTTTT.